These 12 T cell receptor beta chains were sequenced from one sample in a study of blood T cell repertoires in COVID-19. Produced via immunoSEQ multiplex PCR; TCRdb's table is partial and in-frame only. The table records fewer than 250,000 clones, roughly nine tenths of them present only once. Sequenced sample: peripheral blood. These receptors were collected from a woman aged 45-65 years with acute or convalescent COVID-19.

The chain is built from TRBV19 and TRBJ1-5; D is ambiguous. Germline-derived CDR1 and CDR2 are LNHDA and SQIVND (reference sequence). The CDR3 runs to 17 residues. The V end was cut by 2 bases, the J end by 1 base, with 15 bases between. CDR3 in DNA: TGTGCCAGTAGTATACCCCTTGCGGGGTGGAGCAATCAGCCCCAGCATTTT. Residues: CASSIPLAGWSNQPQHF.

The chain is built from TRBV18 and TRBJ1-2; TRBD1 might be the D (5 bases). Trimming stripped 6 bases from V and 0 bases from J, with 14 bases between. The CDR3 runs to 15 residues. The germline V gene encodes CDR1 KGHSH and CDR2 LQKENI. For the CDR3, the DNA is TGTGCCAGCTCGCCATTCCCAGGGACTAACTATGGCTACACCTTC. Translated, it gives CASSPFPGTNYGYTF.

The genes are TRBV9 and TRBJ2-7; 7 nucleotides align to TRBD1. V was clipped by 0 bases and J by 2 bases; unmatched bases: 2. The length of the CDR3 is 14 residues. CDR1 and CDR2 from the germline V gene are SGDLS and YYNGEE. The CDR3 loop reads CASSVGDSTYEQYF. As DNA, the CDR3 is TGTGCCAGCAGCGTAGGGGACAGCACCTACGAGCAGTACTTC.

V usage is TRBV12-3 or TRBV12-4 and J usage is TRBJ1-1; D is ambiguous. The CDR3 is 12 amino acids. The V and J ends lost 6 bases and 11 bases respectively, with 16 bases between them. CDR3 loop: CASRRVEGRAFF. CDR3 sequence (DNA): TGTGCCAGCAGAAGGGTAGAGGGTAGGGCTTTCTTT.

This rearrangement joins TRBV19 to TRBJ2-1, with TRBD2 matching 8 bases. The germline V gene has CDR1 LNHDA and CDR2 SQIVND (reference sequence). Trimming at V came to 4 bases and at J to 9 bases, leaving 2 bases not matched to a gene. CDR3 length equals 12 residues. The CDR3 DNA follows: TGTGCCAGTAGTACGACTAGCGCTGAGCAGTTCTTC. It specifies CASSTTSAEQFF.

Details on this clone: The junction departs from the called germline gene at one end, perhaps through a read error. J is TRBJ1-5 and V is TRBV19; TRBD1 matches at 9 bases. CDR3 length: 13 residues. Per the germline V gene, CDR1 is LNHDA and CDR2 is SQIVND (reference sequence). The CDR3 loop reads CASSLDRGQPQHF. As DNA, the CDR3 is TGTGCCAGTAGTTTAGACAGGGGGCAGCCCCAGCATTTT.

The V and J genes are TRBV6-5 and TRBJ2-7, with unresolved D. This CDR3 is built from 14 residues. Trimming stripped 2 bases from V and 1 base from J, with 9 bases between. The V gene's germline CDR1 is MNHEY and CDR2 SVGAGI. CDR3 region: CASSYSPDSYEQYF. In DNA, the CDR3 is TGTGCCAGCAGTTACAGCCCCGATTCCTACGAGCAGTACTTC.

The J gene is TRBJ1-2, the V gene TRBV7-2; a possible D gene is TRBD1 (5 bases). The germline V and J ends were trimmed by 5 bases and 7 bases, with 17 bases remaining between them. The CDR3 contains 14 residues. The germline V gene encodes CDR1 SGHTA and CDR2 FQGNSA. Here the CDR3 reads CASSAPGIRGGYTF. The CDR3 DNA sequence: TGTGCCAGCAGCGCCCCAGGGATAAGGGGTGGCTACACCTTC.

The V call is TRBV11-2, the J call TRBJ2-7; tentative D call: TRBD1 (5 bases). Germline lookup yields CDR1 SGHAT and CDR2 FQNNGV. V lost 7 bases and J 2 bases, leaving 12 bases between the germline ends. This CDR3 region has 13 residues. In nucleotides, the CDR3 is TGTGCCAGCACCAGGACATATCCCTACGAGCAGTACTTC. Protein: CASTRTYPYEQYF.

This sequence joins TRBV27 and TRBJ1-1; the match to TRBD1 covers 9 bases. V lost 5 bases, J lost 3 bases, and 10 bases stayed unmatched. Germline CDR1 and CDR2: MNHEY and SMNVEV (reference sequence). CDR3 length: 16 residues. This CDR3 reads CASSPGTGRGDTEAFF. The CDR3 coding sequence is TGTGCCAGCAGTCCCGGGACAGGGCGGGGGGACACTGAAGCTTTCTTT.

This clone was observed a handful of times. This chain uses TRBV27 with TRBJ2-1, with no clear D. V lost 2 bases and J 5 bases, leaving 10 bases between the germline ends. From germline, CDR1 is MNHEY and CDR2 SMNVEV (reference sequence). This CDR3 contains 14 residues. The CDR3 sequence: CASSLVRHHNEQFF. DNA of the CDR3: TGTGCCAGCAGTTTAGTGCGACATCACAATGAGCAGTTCTTC.

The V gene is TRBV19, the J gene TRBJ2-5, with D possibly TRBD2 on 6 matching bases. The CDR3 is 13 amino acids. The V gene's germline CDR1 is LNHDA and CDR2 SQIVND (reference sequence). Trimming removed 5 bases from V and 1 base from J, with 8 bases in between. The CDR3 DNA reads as TGTGCCAGTAGTCGGGAGTTCCAAGAGACCCAGTACTTC. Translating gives CASSREFQETQYF.